A single TCR beta chain is shown here with its context. Its antigen target is currently unknown. The input lacks base qualities; no much larger clone sits a single base away. The data are from a study of blood T cell repertoires in COVID-19 (TCRdb year 2020). Concerning the study at large: Collaborator samples came from the United States, Italy and Spain and covered acute and convalescent phases of COVID-19. Where HLA class I and class II types were available, the types were taken from metadata supplied by the sample provider, not from assay-based typing. A freely available public database, intended as a resource for researchers studying the immune response to SARS-CoV-2, is where the repertoires were released. The sample metadata nearly always contained a de-identified subject ID, COVID-19 status, age in years and sex. The dataset comprised deeply sampled blood TCRbeta repertoires from subjects exposed to, actively infected with, or recovered from COVID-19. The samples were drawn from two sources: the first 160 participants of the ongoing ImmuneRACE study, and 1,000 to 1,500 subjects contributed by 6 global collaborators. The material from the prospective study consisted of cDNA or gDNA derived from T cells, B-cell-depleted T cells, or PBMCs.

The CDR1 and CDR2 encoded by the germline V gene are SQVTM and ANQGSEA. V is reduced by 4 bases and J by 4 bases, leaving a spacing of 13 bases between them. Including the terminal cysteine and phenylalanine, the CDR3 comprises 13 residues. The read is trimmed to its CDR3 DNA, 39 bases read in frame from base 1. TCRbeta CDR3 regions were amplified from genomic DNA using the immunoSEQ Assay, a bias-controlled multiplex PCR. The original pipeline was this. Nucleated cell counts per sample were estimated from amplification of reference gene primers within the assay. Sequence reads were collapsed and filtered to measure the absolute abundance of every unique TCRbeta CDR3 rearrangement. For each sample, productive Simpson clonality was calculated as the square root of Simpson's diversity index over productive rearrangements. The source is immuneACCESS, and TCRdb retained only in-frame sequences with V and J called. Part of the clones is not carried over; for the studies checked, unresolved V genes explain less than half of this, and the remainder is unexplained. V, J and clone size are taken as reported in that table, and D and trimming were inferred from the DNA itself. Present in this sample are about 140,000 clones, approximately 85% of which were seen just once. Clones ranked in the top ten supply under 3% of the sample.

Collaborating institutions collected whole blood in K2EDTA tubes following their own protocols. For TCRbeta analysis, collaborator samples were shipped as frozen whole blood, as isolated PBMCs, or as DNA extracted from either sample type. The research as a whole found: The amount of clinical and demographic metadata varied by source and participant and was provided uncurated.

The chain is encoded by TRBV29-1 joined to TRBJ1-2, with TRBD1 perhaps the D gene, on 5 matching bases. The source is a man aged 45-65 years with acute or convalescent COVID-19. The sample was peripheral blood. DNA sequence: TGCAGCGTTGTTCCAGTGGGGCCCTATGGCTACACCTTC. Its product reads: CSVVPVGPYGYTF.